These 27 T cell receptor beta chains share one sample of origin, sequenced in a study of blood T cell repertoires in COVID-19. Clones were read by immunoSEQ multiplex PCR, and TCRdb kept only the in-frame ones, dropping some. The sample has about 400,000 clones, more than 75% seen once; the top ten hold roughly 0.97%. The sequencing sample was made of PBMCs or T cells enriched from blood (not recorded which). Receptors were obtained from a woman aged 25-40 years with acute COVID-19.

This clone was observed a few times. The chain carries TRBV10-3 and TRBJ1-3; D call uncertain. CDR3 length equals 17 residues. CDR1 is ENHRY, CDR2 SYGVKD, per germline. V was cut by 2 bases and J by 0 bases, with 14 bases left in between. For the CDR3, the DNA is TGTGCCATCAGTGAGGCCCCTGGGTGGAGCTCTGGAAACACCATATATTTT. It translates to CAISEAPGWSSGNTIYF.

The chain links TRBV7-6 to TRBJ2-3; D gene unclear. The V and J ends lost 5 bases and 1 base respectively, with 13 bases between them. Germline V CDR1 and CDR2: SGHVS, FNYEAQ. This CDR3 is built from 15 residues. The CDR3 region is CASSRVWAGTDTQYF. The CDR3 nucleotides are TGTGCCAGCAGCCGTGTCTGGGCCGGCACAGATACGCAGTATTTT.

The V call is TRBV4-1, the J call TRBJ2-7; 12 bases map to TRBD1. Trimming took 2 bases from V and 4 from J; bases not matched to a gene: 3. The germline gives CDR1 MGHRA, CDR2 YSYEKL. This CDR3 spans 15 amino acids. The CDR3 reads CASSQKGQGAYEQYF. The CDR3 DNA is TGCGCCAGCAGCCAAAAGGGACAGGGGGCGTACGAGCAGTACTTC.

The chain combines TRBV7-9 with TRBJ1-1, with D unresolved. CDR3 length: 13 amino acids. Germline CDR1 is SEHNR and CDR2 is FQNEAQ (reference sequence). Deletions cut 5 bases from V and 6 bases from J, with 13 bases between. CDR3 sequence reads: CASSPGGGAEAFF. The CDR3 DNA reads TGTGCCAGCAGCCCGGGAGGCGGCGCTGAAGCTTTCTTT.

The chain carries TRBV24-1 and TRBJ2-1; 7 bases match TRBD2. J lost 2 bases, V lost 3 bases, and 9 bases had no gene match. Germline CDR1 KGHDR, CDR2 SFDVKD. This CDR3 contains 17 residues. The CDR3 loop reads CATSDVASGEAYNEQFF. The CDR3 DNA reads TGTGCCACCAGTGATGTGGCCAGCGGGGAAGCCTACAATGAGCAGTTCTTC.

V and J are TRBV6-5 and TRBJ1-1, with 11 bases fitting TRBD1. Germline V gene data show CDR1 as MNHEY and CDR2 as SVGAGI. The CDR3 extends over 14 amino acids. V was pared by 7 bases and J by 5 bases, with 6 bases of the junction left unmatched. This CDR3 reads CASTGQGAETEAFF. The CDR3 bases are TGTGCCAGCACCGGACAGGGGGCGGAGACTGAAGCTTTCTTT.

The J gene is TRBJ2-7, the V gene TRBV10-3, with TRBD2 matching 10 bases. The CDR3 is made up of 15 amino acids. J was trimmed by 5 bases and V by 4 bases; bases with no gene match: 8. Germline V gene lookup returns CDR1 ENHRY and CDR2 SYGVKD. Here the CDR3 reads CAISAKRGGPDEQYF. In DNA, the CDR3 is TGTGCCATCAGTGCTAAGCGGGGGGGCCCAGACGAGCAGTACTTC.

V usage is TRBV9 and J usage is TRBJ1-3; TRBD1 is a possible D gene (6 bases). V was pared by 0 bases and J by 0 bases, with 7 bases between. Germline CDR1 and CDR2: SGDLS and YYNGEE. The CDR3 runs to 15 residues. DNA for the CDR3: TGTGCCAGCAGCGTAGCGGACAGCTCTGGAAACACCATATATTTT. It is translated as CASSVADSSGNTIYF.

In DNA, the CDR3 is TGTGCCAGCAGCCACAGGACAGGCGGTATAGGCAATCAGCCCCAGCATTTT. Amino acid sequence: CASSHRTGGIGNQPQHF. V usage is TRBV5-6 and J usage is TRBJ1-5; 7 nucleotides align to TRBD1. V lost 4 bases, J lost 2 bases, and 12 bases stayed unmatched. From germline, CDR1 is SGHDT and CDR2 YYEEEE. The CDR3 length is 17 residues.

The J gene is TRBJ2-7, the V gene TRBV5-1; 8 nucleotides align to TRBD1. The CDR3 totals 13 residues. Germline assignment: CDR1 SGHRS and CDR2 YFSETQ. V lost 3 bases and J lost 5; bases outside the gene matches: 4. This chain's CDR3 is CASSSTGVNEQYF. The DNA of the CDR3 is TGCGCCAGCAGCTCGACAGGGGTCAACGAGCAGTACTTC.

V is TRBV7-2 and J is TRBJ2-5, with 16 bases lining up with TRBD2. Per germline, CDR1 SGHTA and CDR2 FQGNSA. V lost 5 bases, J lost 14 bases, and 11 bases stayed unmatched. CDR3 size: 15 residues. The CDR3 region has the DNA TGTGCCAGCAGCACACAGGGACTAGCGGGGGGGCGGTTATACTTC. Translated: CASSTQGLAGGRLYF.

The CDR3 nucleotides are TGTGCCAGCAGCTTGTCCGTCCTCCAGGGCTCTCATGGCTACACCTTC. Translation gives CASSLSVLQGSHGYTF. The rearrangement joins TRBV7-2 to TRBJ1-2; D is perhaps TRBD1 (5 bases). Germline CDR1 SGHTA, CDR2 FQGNSA. V was cut by 3 bases and J by 6 bases, with 20 bases left in between. The CDR3 has 16 amino acids. Combining the CDR3 with reference TRBV7-2 and TRBJ1-2 gives the whole variable domain GAGVSQSPSNKVTEKGKDVELRCDPISGHTALYWYRQSLGQGLEFLIYFQGNSAPDKSGLPSDRFSAERTGGSVSTLTIQRTQQEDSAVYLCASSLSVLQGSHGYTFGSGTRLTVV.

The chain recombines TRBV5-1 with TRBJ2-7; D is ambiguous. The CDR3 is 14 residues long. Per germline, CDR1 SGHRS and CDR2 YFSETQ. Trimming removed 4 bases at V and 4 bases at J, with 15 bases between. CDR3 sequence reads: CASSLRSFLYEQYF. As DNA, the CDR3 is TGCGCCAGCAGCCTCCGGTCTTTCCTTTACGAGCAGTACTTC. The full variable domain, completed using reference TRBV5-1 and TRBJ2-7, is KAGVTQTPRYLIKTRGQQVTLSCSPISGHRSVSWYQQTPGQGLQFLFEYFSETQRNKGNFPGRFSGRQFSNSRSEMNVSTLELGDSALYLCASSLRSFLYEQYFGPGTRLTVT.

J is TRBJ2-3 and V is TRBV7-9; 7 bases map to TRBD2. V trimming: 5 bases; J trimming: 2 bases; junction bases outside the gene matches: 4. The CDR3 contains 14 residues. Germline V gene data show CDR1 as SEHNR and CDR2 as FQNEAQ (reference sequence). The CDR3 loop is CASSNRGVTDTQYF. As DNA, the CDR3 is TGTGCCAGCAGCAATCGGGGGGTCACAGATACGCAGTATTTT.

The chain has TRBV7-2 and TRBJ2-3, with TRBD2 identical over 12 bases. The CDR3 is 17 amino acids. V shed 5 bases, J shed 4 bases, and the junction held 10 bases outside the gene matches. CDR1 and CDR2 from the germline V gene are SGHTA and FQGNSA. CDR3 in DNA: TGTGCCAGCAGCCCCCGACTAGCGGGGGATACCGCAGATACGCAGTATTTT. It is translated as CASSPRLAGDTADTQYF.

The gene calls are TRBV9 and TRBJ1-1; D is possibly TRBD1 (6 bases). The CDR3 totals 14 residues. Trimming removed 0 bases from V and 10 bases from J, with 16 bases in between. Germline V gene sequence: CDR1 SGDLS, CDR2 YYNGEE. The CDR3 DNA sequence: TGTGCCAGCAGCGTAGTTCTGGAGGGGGGGCGAGCTTTCTTT. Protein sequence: CASSVVLEGGRAFF.

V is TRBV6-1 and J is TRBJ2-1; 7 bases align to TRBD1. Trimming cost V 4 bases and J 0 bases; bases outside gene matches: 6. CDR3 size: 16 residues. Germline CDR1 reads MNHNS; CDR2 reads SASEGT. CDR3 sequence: CASSGLTGSSYNEQFF. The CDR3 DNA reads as TGTGCCAGCAGTGGTCTGACAGGGAGCTCCTACAATGAGCAGTTCTTC.

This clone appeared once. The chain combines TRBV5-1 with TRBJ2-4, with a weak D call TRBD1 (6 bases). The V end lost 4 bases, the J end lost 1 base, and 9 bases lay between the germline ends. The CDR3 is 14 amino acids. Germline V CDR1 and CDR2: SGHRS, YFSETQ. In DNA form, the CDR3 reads TGCGCCAGCAGCGGTGGGGGCGCCAAAAACATTCAGTACTTC. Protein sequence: CASSGGGAKNIQYF. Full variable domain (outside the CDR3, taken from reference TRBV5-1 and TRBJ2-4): KAGVTQTPRYLIKTRGQQVTLSCSPISGHRSVSWYQQTPGQGLQFLFEYFSETQRNKGNFPGRFSGRQFSNSRSEMNVSTLELGDSALYLCASSGGGAKNIQYFGAGTRLSVL.

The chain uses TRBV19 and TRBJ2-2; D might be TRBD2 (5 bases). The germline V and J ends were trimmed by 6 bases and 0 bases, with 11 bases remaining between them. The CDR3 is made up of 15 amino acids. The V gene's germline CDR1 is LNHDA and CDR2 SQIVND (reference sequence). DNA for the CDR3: TGTGCCAGTAGAGTGAGGGTCGCGAACACCGGGGAGCTGTTTTTT. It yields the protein CASRVRVANTGELFF.

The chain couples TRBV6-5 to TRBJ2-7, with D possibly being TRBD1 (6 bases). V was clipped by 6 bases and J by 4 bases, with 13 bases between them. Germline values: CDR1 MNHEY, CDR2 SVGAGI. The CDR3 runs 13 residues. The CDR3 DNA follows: TGTGCCAGCAGGGACAGCGGAGTTTACGAGCAGTACTTC. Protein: CASRDSGVYEQYF.

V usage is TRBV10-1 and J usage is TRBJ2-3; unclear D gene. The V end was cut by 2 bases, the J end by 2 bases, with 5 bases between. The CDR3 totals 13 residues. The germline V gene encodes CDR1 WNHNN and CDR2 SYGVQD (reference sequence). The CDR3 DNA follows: TGCGCCAGCAGTGAGGACAACACAGATACGCAGTATTTT. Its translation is CASSEDNTDTQYF.

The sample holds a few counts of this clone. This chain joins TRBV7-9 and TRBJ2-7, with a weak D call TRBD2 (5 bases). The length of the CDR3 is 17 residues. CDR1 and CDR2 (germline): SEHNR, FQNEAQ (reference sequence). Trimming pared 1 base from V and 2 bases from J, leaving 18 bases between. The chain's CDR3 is CASSLDTDSTRAYEQYF. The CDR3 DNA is TGTGCCAGCAGCTTAGATACGGATAGCACGAGGGCCTACGAGCAGTACTTC. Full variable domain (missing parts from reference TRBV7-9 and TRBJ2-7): DTGVSQNPRHKITKRGQNVTFRCDPISEHNRLYWYRQTLGQGPEFLTYFQNEAQLEKSRLLSDRFSAERPKGSFSTLEIQRTEQGDSAMYLCASSLDTDSTRAYEQYFGPGTRLTVT.

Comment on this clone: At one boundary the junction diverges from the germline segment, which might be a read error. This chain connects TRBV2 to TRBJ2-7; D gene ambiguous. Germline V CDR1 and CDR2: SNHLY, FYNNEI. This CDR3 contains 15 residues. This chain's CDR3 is CASSEGGASSYEQYF. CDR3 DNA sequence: TGTGCCAGCAGCGAAGGTGGAGCTTCCTCCTACGAGCAGTACTTC.

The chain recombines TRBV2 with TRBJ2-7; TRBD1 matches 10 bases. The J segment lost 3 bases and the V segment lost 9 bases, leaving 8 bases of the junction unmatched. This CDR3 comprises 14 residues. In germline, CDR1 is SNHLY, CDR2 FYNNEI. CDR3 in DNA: TGTGCCAGTGAGGGACAGGGGAAGGGCTACGAGCAGTACTTC. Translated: CASEGQGKGYEQYF.

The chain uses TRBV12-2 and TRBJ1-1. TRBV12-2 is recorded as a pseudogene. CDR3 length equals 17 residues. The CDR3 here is CASRLRRNKLMNTEAFF. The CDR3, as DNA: TGTGCAAGTCGCTTACGAAGGAACAAACTAATGAACACTGAAGCTTTCTTT.

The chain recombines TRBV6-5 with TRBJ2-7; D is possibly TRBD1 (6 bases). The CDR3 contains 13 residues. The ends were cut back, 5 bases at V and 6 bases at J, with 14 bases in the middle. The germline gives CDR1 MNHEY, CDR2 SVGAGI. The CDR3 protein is CASSTSGALEQYF. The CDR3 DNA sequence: TGTGCCAGCAGTACTTCAGGGGCCCTCGAGCAGTACTTC.

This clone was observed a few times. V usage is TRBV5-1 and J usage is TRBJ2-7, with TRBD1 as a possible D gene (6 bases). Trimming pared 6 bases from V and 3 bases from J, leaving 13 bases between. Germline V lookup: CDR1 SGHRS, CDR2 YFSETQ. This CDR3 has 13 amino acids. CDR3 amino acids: CASTFEQGYEQYF. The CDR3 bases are TGCGCCAGCACATTCGAACAGGGCTACGAGCAGTACTTC.